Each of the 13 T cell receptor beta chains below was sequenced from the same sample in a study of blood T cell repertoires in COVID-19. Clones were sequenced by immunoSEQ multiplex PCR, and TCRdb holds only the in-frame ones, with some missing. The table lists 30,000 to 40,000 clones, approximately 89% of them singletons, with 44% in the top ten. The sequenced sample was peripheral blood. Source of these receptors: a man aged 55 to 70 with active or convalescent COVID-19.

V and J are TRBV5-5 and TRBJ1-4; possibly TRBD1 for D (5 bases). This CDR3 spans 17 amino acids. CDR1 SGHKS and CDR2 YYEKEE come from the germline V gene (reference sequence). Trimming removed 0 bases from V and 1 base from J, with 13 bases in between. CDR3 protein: CASSLVAGLVTNEKLFF. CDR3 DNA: TGTGCCAGCAGCTTGGTAGCAGGGTTGGTAACTAATGAAAAACTGTTTTTT. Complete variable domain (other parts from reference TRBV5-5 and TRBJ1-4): DAGVTQSPTHLIKTRGQQVTLRCSPISGHKSVSWYQQVLGQGPQFIFQYYEKEERGRGNFPDRFSARQFPNYSSELNVNALLLGDSALYLCASSLVAGLVTNEKLFFGSGTQLSVL.

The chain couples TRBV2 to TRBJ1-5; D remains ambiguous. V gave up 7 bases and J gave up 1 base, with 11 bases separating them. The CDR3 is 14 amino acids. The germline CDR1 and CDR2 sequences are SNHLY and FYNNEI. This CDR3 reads CASNQAGSNQPQHF. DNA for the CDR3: TGTGCCAGCAACCAGGCTGGAAGCAATCAGCCCCAGCATTTT.

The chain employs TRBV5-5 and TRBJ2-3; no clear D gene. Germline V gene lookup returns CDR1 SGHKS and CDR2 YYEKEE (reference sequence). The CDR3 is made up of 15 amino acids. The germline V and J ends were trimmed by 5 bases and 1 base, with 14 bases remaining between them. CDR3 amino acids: CASRFGFGGTDTQYF. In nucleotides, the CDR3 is TGTGCCAGCAGGTTCGGTTTTGGTGGCACAGATACGCAGTATTTT.

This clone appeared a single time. The CDR3 loop reads CASSFGTSSGGADTQYF. The CDR3 DNA reads TGTGCCAGCAGCTTCGGCACTTCCTCAGGGGGCGCAGATACGCAGTATTTT. The chain uses TRBV11-3 and TRBJ2-3; TRBD1 agrees at 8 bases. The CDR3 runs 17 residues. Germline trimming cut 3 bases from V and 4 bases from J; bases unmatched to any gene: 12. Germline values: CDR1 SGHNT, CDR2 YENEEA.

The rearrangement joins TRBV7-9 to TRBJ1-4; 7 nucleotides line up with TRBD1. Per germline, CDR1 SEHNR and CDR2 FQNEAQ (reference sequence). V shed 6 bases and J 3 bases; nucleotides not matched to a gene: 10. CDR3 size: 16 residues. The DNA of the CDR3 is TGTGCCAGCAGTTTGGACAGGTCGGGGTCTAATGAAAAACTGTTTTTT. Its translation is CASSLDRSGSNEKLFF.

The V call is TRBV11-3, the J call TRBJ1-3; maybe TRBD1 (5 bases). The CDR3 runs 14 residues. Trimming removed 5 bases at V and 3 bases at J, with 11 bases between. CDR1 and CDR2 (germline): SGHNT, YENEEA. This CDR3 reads CASSQGLSGNTIYF. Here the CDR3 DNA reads TGTGCCAGCAGCCAGGGTCTCAGTGGAAACACCATATATTTT.

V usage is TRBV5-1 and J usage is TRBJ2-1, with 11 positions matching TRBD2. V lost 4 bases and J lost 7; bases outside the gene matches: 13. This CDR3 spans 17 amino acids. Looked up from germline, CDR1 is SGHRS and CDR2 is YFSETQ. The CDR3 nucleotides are TGCGCCAGCAGCGCACAACCCGGGACTAGCGGAGGTAATGAGCAGTTCTTC. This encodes CASSAQPGTSGGNEQFF.

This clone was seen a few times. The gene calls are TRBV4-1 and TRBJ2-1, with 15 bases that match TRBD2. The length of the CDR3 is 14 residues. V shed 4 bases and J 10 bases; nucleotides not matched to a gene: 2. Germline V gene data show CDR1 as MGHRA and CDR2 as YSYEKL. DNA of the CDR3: TGCGCCAGCAGCCGGACTAGCGGGGGGGCCGAGCAGTTCTTC. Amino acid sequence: CASSRTSGGAEQFF.

CDR3 amino acids: CASSPSGTVYEQYV. CDR3 DNA sequence: TGTGCCAGCAGCCCCTCCGGGACAGTCTACGAGCAGTACGTC. The chain is built from TRBV6-6 and TRBJ2-7, with 7 bases matching TRBD1. The V and J ends lost 6 bases and 3 bases, in that order; junction bases with no gene match: 8. The CDR3 runs 14 residues. CDR1 MNHNY and CDR2 SVGAGI come from the germline V gene (reference sequence).

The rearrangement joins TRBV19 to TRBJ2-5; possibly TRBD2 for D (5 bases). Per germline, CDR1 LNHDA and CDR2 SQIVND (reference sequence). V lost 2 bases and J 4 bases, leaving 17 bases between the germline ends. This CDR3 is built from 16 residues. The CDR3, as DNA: TGTGCCAGTAGTATAAACCTCCAAGGGAGCGGAGAGACCCAGTACTTC. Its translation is CASSINLQGSGETQYF.

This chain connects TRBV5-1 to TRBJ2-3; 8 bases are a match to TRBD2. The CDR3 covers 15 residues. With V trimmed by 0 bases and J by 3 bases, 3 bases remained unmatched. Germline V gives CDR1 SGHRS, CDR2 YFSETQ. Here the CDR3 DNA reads TGCGCCAGCAGCTTGGACAGCGGGAGAACAGATACGCAGTATTTT. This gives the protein CASSLDSGRTDTQYF.

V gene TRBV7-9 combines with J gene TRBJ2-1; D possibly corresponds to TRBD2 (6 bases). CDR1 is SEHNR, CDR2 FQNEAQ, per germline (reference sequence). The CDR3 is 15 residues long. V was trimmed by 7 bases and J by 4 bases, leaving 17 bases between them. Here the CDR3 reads CASTSPGGYYNEQFF. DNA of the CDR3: TGTGCCAGCACCTCCCCCGGGGGATATTACAATGAGCAGTTCTTC.

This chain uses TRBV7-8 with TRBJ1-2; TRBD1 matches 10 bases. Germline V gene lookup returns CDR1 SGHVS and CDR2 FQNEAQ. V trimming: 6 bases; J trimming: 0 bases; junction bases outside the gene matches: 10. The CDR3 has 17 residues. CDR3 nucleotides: TGTGCCAGCAGTCGGACCGGGACAGGGGCGTCTAACTATGGCTACACCTTC. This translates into CASSRTGTGASNYGYTF.